This T cell receptor (beta chain) is drawn from a study of T-cell memory formation after mild COVID-19. After 5'RACE with constant-segment primers, TCR alpha and TCR beta cDNA libraries carrying sample barcodes and UMIs were obtained. TCRdb reprocessed the 5' RACE reads with MiXCR, giving one entry per CDR3 protein. Of about 110,000 distinct CDR3 sequences listed, about 24% were seen once; the top ten hold roughly two fifths. This CDR3 spans 14 amino acids. V lost 1 base, J lost 0 bases, and 3 bases lay in between. In germline, CDR1 is MNHNS, CDR2 SASEGT. Sample: PBMCs or a T cell subset sorted from them (not recorded which). The chain employs TRBV6-1 and TRBJ1-4; D remains ambiguous. The receptor comes from a young man who had mild COVID-19 (a few samples of this study predate the infection). Cell type and time point are not known. The chain's CDR3 is CASSEVPTNEKLFF. The CDR3 DNA is TGTGCCAGCAGTGAAGTTCCAACTAATGAAAAACTGTTTTTT.